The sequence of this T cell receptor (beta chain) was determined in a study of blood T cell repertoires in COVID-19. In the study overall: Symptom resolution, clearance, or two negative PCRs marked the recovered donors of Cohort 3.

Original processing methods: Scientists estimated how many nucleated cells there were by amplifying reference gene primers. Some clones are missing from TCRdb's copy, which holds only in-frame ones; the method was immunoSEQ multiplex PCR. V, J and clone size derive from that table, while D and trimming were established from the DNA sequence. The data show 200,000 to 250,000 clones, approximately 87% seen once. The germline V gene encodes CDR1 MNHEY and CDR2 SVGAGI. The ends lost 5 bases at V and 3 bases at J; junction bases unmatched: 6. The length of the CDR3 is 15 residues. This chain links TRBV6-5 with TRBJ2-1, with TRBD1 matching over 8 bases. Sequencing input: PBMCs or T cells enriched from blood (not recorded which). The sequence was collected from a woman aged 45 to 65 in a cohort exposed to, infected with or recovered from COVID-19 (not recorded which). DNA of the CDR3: TGTGCCAGCAGTAAGGACAGGGTGAACTACAATGAGCAGTTCTTC. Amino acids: CASSKDRVNYNEQFF.